The 18 T cell receptor beta chains listed next were all sequenced from one sample in a study of cytomegalovirus exposure and HLA in healthy donors. 60 Vbeta and 13 Jbeta primers were used in PCR. Generated by immunoSEQ multiplex PCR, the TCRdb table keeps only in-frame clones and is missing some. This sample lists approximately 150,000 clones; its ten largest clones have 0.9% to 1%. The sample comprised PBMCs. These receptors came from a male donor in good health and CMV-seronegative.

The V gene is TRBV5-4, the J gene TRBJ2-5, with 7 bases that match TRBD2. CDR3 size: 17 residues. Germline V gene data show CDR1 as SGHNT and CDR2 as YYREEE (reference sequence). Trimming at V came to 0 bases and at J to 7 bases, leaving 15 bases not matched to a gene. Written as DNA, the CDR3 is TGTGCCAGCAGCTTGGCCGGGGGGAGTAATTCATTGGGGACCCAGTACTTC. This translates into CASSLAGGSNSLGTQYF.

The chain combines TRBV5-1 with TRBJ2-4; TRBD2 might be the D (5 bases). This CDR3 is 15 amino acids long. The V end lost 0 bases, the J end lost 7 bases, and 14 bases lay between the germline ends. Germline values: CDR1 SGHRS, CDR2 YFSETQ. DNA for the CDR3: TGCGCCAGCAGCTTGGACTCCGCGGACTTTAACATTCAGTACTTC. It codes for CASSLDSADFNIQYF.

V and J are TRBV29-1 and TRBJ2-1, with TRBD1 matching 8 bases. This CDR3 is built from 14 residues. Per the germline V gene, CDR1 is SQVTM and CDR2 is ANQGSEA. V was clipped by 6 bases and J by 7 bases; unmatched bases: 11. CDR3: CSVPGTGMGNEQFF. The CDR3 DNA is TGCAGCGTCCCCGGGACAGGAATGGGTAATGAGCAGTTCTTC.

The CDR3 loop is CASSQGGAGKIYGYTF. Here the CDR3 DNA reads TGCGCCAGCAGCCAAGGAGGAGCAGGGAAGATCTATGGCTACACCTTC. This chain links TRBV4-3 with TRBJ1-2; possible D gene TRBD1, 5 bases. In germline, CDR1 is LGHNA, CDR2 YSLEER. This CDR3 spans 16 amino acids. V was shortened by 1 base and J by 4 bases, with 16 bases between the two germline ends.

V gene TRBV6-5 combines with J gene TRBJ1-4; 10 bases map to TRBD1. Trimming at V came to 10 bases and at J to 7 bases, leaving 9 bases not matched to a gene. CDR1 MNHEY and CDR2 SVGAGI come from the germline V gene. This CDR3 region has 14 residues. In DNA, the CDR3 is TGTGCCACCCGCAAGGGACAGGGGTTTGAAAAACTGTTTTTT. Translated: CATRKGQGFEKLFF.

The chain joins TRBV19 to TRBJ2-5; TRBD2 agrees at 7 bases. The germline V gene encodes CDR1 LNHDA and CDR2 SQIVND (reference sequence). Unmatched junction bases numbered 17, after V lost 6 bases and J lost 1 base. The CDR3 has 18 residues. Here the CDR3 DNA reads TGTGCCAGTAGCTCCGTATGGCTCTCCGGGACTACCCAAGAGACCCAGTACTTC. Encoded protein: CASSSVWLSGTTQETQYF.

The chain employs TRBV11-2 and TRBJ2-7; 14 bases are shared with TRBD2. Looked up from germline, CDR1 is SGHAT and CDR2 is FQNNGV. The CDR3 totals 19 residues. The trim removed 3 bases at V and 0 bases at J, leaving 10 bases unmatched. The CDR3 reads CASSLRLAGGSLVSYEQYF. The CDR3 nucleotides read TGTGCCAGCAGCTTGAGACTAGCGGGAGGGAGTTTGGTCTCCTACGAGCAGTACTTC.

The chain is built from TRBV19 and TRBJ2-5; 11 bases match TRBD2. After removal of 8 bases from V and 0 bases from J, the junction contained 5 bases not matched to a gene. Germline V lookup: CDR1 LNHDA, CDR2 SQIVND (reference sequence). This CDR3 contains 15 residues. CDR3: CASAGTSGYQETQYF. The CDR3 DNA sequence: TGTGCCAGTGCCGGGACTAGCGGTTACCAAGAGACCCAGTACTTC. Supplemented by reference TRBV19 and TRBJ2-5, the full variable domain reads DGGITQSPKYLFRKEGQNVTLSCEQNLNHDAMYWYRQDPGQGLRLIYYSQIVNDFQKGDIAEGYSVSREKKESFPLTVTSAQKNPTAFYLCASAGTSGYQETQYFGPGTRLLVL.

The V gene is TRBV7-9, the J gene TRBJ2-2; 9 positions match TRBD1. The CDR3 covers 14 residues. J gave up 1 base and V 6 bases, and 0 bases lay outside the gene matches. The germline V gene has CDR1 SEHNR and CDR2 FQNEAQ (reference sequence). The CDR3 protein is CASRGQGNTGELFF. For the CDR3, the DNA is TGTGCCAGCAGGGGACAGGGGAACACCGGGGAGCTGTTTTTT. Using reference TRBV7-9 and TRBJ2-2 for the parts outside the CDR3, the full variable domain is DTGVSQNPRHKITKRGQNVTFRCDPISEHNRLYWYRQTLGQGPEFLTYFQNEAQLEKSRLLSDRFSAERPKGSFSTLEIQRTEQGDSAMYLCASRGQGNTGELFFGEGSRLTVL.

The V call is TRBV7-9, the J call TRBJ2-3, with D unresolved. This CDR3 is built from 15 residues. With 1 base removed from V and 0 bases from J, the gap between germline ends came to 8 bases. CDR1 and CDR2 from the germline V gene are SEHNR and FQNEAQ (reference sequence). For the CDR3, the DNA is TGTGCCAGCAGCTTAGGAGCGTCAAGCACAGATACGCAGTATTTT. This sequence encodes CASSLGASSTDTQYF.

The V gene is TRBV30, the J gene TRBJ2-2, with D possibly TRBD1 on 7 matching bases. The CDR3 has 17 residues. Trimming pared 3 bases from V and 6 bases from J, leaving 23 bases between. Per germline, CDR1 GTSNPN and CDR2 SVGIG (reference sequence). This CDR3 reads CAWSTLTNSRGAGELFF. The CDR3 nucleotides are TGTGCCTGGAGCACTTTAACAAATAGCAGGGGGGCCGGGGAGCTGTTTTTT.

The V and J genes are TRBV6-1 and TRBJ2-1; 11 positions match TRBD2. CDR1 and CDR2 from the germline V gene are MNHNS and SASEGT. This CDR3 spans 16 amino acids. J was trimmed by 4 bases and V by 4 bases; bases with no gene match: 6. CDR3 sequence reads: CASSVSSGGRYNEQFF. In nucleotides, the CDR3 is TGTGCCAGCAGTGTTTCTAGCGGGGGGAGATACAATGAGCAGTTCTTC.

The CDR3 region is CASSQTPQGSSYNEQFF. For the CDR3, the DNA is TGTGCCAGCTCCCAGACGCCGCAGGGTAGCTCCTACAATGAGCAGTTCTTC. The rearrangement links TRBV18 to TRBJ2-1; D is perhaps TRBD1 (5 bases). Trimming stripped 6 bases from V and 0 bases from J, with 18 bases between. Germline V gene sequence: CDR1 KGHSH, CDR2 LQKENI. The CDR3 runs to 17 residues.

The chain combines TRBV7-9 with TRBJ1-1; D is possibly TRBD1 (5 bases). V was pared by 1 base and J by 7 bases, with 16 bases between. In germline, CDR1 is SEHNR, CDR2 FQNEAQ (reference sequence). The CDR3 is made up of 15 amino acids. The CDR3 here is CASSLGLAGSGEAFF. The DNA for the CDR3 is TGTGCCAGCAGCTTAGGGCTTGCAGGGTCAGGTGAAGCTTTCTTT.

The chain uses TRBV21-1 and TRBJ2-7; TRBD2 is taken as the D call from the table, unchecked against the DNA. TRBV21-1 is a pseudogene segment. The CDR3 is 15 residues long. CDR3 nucleotides: TGTGCCAGCACCTACGTCCGGGGGGCTCACGACGAGCAGTACTTC. Protein sequence: CASTYVRGAHDEQYF.

The CDR3 reads CASSSWTGQLEGLNYGYTF. CDR3 coding DNA: TGTGCCAGCAGCTCGTGGACAGGTCAACTCGAGGGCCTTAACTATGGCTACACCTTC. J is TRBJ1-2 and V is TRBV7-9; 7 bases align to TRBD1. J lost 1 base, V lost 4 bases, and 18 bases had no gene match. CDR3 length equals 19 residues. From germline, CDR1 is SEHNR and CDR2 FQNEAQ (reference sequence).

Written as DNA, the CDR3 is TGTGCCAGCAGCCCGAAAGGGGTGGCTGGGGCCAACGTCCTGACTTTC. This translates into CASSPKGVAGANVLTF. This chain joins TRBV11-2 and TRBJ2-6, with D perhaps matching TRBD1 (5 bases). CDR1 SGHAT and CDR2 FQNNGV come from the germline V gene. V gave up 5 bases and J gave up 2 bases, with 13 bases separating them. The CDR3 runs to 16 residues.

The genes are TRBV7-9 and TRBJ1-3, with 7 bases fitting TRBD1. Germline-derived CDR1 and CDR2 are SEHNR and FQNEAQ (reference sequence). V trimming: 2 bases; J trimming: 5 bases; junction bases outside the gene matches: 15. CDR3 length: 18 residues. CDR3 in amino acids: CASSLKDPKGTARNTIYF. The CDR3 coding sequence is TGTGCCAGCAGCTTAAAAGACCCGAAAGGGACAGCCCGAAACACCATATATTTT.